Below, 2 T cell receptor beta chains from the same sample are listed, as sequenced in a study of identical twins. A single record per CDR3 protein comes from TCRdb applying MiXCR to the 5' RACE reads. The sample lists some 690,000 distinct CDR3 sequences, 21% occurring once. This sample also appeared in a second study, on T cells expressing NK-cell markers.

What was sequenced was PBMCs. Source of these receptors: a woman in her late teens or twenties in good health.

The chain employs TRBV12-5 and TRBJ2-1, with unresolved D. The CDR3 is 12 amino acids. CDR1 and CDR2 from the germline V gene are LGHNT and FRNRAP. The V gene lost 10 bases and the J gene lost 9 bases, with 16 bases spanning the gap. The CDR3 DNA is TGTGCTATAGCCTCAGAGTTACCTGAGCAGTTCTTC. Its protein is CAIASELPEQFF.

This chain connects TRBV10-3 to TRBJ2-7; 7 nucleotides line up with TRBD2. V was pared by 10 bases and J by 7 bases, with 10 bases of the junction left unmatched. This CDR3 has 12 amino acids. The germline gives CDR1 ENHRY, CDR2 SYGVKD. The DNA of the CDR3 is TGTGCCACCGGTGGGGGGGTCGGTGAGCAGTACTTC. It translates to CATGGGVGEQYF.